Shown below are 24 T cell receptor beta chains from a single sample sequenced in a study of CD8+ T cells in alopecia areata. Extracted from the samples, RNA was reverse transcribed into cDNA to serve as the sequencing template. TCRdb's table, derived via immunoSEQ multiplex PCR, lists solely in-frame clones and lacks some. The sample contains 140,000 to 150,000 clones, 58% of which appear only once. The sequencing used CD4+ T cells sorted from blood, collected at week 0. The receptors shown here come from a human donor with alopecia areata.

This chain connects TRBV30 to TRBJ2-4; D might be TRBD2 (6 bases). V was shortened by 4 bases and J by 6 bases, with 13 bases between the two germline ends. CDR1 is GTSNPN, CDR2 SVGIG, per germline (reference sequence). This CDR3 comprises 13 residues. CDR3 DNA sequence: TGTGCCTGGAATGGGCAGGAGGGAAACATTCAGTACTTC. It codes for CAWNGQEGNIQYF.

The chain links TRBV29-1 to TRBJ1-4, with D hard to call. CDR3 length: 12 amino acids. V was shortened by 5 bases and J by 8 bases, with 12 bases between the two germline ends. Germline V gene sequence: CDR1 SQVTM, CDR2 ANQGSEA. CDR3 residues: CSVMAAGEKLFF. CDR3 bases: TGCAGCGTTATGGCAGCGGGAGAAAAACTGTTTTTT.

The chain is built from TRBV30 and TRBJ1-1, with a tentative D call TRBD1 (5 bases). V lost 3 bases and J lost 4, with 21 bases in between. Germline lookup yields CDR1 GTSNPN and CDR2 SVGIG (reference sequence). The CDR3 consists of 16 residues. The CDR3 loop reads CAWRDMLGTSFTEAFF. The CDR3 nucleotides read TGTGCCTGGAGAGACATGTTAGGGACGTCTTTCACTGAAGCTTTCTTT. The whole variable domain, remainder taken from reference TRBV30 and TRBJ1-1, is SQTIHQWPATLVQPVGSPLSLECTVEGTSNPNLYWYRQAAGRGLQLLFYSVGIGQISSEVPQNLSASRPQDRQFILSSKKLLLSDSGFYLCAWRDMLGTSFTEAFFGQGTRLTVV.

The CDR3 coding sequence is TGCGCCAGCAGCTTTCGGGGAGGGGTCACAGATACGCAGTATTTT. This codes for CASSFRGGVTDTQYF. The chain has TRBV4-3 and TRBJ2-3, with 7 bases fitting TRBD2. Trimming took 5 bases from V and 2 from J; bases not matched to a gene: 7. CDR3 length: 15 amino acids. CDR1 is LGHNA, CDR2 YSLEER, per germline.

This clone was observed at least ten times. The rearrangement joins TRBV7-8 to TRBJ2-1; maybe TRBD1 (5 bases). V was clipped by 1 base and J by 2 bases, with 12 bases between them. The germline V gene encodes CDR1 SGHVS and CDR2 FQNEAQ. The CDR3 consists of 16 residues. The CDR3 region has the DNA TGTGCCAGCAGCTTAGGTACAGGCCCAGCCTACAATGAGCAGTTCTTC. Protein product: CASSLGTGPAYNEQFF. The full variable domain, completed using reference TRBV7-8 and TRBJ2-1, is GAGVSQSPRYKVAKRGQDVALRCDPISGHVSLFWYQQALGQGPEFLTYFQNEAQLDKSGLPSDRFFAERPEGSVSTLKIQRTQQEDSAVYLCASSLGTGPAYNEQFFGPGTRLTVL.

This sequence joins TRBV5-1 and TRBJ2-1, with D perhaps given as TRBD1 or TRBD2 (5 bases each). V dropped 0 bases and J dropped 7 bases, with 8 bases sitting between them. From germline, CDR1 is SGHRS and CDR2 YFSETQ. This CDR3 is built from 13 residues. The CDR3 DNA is TGCGCCAGCAGCTTGGACAGGAGGAATGAGCAGTTCTTC. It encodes CASSLDRRNEQFF.

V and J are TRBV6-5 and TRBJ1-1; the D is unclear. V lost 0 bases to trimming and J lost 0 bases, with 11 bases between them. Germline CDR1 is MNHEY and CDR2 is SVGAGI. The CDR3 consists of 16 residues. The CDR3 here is CASSYSLGPLNTEAFF. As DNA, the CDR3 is TGTGCCAGCAGTTACTCCTTAGGACCCCTGAACACTGAAGCTTTCTTT.

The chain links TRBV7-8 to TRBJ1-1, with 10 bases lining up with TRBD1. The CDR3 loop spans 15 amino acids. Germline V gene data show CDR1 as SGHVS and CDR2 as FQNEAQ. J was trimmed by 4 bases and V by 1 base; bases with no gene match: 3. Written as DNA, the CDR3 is TGTGCCAGCAGCTTAGGGGGACAGGGGTTCACTGAAGCTTTCTTT. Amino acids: CASSLGGQGFTEAFF.

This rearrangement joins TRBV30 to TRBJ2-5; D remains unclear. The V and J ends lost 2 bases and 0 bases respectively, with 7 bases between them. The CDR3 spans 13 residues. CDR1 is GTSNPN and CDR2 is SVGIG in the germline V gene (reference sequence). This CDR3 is CAWSPSNQETQYF. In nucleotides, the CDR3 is TGTGCCTGGAGTCCCTCGAACCAAGAGACCCAGTACTTC. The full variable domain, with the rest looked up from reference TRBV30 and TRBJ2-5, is SQTIHQWPATLVQPVGSPLSLECTVEGTSNPNLYWYRQAAGRGLQLLFYSVGIGQISSEVPQNLSASRPQDRQFILSSKKLLLSDSGFYLCAWSPSNQETQYFGPGTRLLVL.

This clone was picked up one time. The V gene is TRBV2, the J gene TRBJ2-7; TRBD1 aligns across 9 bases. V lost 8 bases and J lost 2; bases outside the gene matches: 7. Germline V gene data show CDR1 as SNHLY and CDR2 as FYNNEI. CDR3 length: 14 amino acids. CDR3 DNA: TGTGCCAGCTCCGCCGGGACAGGGACCTACGAGCAGTACTTC. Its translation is CASSAGTGTYEQYF.

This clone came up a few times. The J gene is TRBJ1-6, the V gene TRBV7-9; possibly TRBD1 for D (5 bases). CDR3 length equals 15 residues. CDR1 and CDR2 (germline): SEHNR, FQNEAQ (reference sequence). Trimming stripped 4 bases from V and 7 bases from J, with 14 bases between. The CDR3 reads CASSSQGLRNSPLHF. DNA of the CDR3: TGTGCCAGCAGCTCGCAGGGACTTAGGAATTCACCCCTCCACTTT. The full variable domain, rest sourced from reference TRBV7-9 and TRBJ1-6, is DTGVSQNPRHKITKRGQNVTFRCDPISEHNRLYWYRQTLGQGPEFLTYFQNEAQLEKSRLLSDRFSAERPKGSFSTLEIQRTEQGDSAMYLCASSSQGLRNSPLHFGNGTRLTVT.

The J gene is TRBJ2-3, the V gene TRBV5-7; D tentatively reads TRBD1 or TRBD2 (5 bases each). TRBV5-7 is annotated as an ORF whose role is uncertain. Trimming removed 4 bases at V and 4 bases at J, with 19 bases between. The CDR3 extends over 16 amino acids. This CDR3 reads CASSGPGPGIADTQYF. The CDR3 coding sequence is TGTGCCAGCAGCGGTCCGGGACCTGGAATCGCAGATACGCAGTATTTT.

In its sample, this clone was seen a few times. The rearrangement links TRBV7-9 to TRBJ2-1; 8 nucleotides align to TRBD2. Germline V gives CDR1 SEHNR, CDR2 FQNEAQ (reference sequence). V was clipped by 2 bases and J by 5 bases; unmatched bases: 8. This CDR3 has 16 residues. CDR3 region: CASSLLGGGPNNEQFF. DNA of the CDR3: TGTGCCAGCAGCTTACTAGGCGGGGGGCCCAACAATGAGCAGTTCTTC.

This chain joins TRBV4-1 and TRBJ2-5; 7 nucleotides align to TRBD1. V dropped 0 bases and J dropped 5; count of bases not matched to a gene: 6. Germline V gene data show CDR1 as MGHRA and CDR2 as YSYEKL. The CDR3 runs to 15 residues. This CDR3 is CASSQDLTGVETQYF. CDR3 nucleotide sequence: TGCGCCAGCAGCCAAGATCTTACAGGGGTGGAGACCCAGTACTTC.

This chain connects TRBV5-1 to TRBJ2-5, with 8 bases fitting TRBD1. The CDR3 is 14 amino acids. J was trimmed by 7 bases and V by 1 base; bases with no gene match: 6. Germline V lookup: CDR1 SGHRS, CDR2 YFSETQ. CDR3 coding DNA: TGCGCCAGCAGCTTGAGAGTGGGGACAGGGACCCAGTACTTC. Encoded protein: CASSLRVGTGTQYF.

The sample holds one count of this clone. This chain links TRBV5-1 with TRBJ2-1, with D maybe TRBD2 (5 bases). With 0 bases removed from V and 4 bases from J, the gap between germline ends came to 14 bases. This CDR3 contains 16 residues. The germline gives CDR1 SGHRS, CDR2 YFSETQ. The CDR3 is CASSLVASEGYNEQFF. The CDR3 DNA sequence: TGCGCCAGCAGCTTGGTTGCCAGCGAGGGATACAATGAGCAGTTCTTC.

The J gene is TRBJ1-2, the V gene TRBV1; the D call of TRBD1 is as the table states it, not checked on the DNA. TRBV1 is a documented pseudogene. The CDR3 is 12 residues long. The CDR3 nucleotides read TGCACCAGCAGCCGACAGGGAAAGGGCTACACCTTC. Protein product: CTSSRQGKGYTF.

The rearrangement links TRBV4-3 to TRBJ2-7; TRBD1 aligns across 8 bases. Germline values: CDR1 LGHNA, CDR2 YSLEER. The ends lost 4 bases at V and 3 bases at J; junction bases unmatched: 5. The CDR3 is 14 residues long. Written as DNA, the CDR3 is TGCGCCAGCAGCCTATGGACAGGGTACTACGAGCAGTACTTC. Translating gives CASSLWTGYYEQYF.

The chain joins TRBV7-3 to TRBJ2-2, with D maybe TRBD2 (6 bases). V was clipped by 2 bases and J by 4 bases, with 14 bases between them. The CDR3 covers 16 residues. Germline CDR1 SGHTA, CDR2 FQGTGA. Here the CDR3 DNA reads TGTGCCAGCAGCTTATTTAACAGGAGGGGCACCGGGGAGCTGTTTTTT. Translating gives CASSLFNRRGTGELFF.

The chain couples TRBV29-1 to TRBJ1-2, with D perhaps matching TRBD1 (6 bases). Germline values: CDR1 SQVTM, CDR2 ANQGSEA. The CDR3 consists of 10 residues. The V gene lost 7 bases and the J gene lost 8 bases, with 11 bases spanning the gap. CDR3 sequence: CSGGQEGYTF. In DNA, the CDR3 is TGCAGCGGGGGGCAAGAGGGCTACACCTTC.

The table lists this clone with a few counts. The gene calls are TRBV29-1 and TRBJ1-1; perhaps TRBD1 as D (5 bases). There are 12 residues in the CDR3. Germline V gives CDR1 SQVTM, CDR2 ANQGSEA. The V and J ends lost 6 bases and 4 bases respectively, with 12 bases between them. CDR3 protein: CSVETGGTEAFF. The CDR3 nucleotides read TGCAGCGTAGAGACTGGGGGCACTGAAGCTTTCTTT.

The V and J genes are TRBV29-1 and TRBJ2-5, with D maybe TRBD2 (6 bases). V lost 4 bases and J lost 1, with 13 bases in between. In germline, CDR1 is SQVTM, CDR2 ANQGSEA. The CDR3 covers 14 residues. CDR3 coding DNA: TGCAGCGTTGTTTTTCGGGACTCCCAAGAGACCCAGTACTTC. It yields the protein CSVVFRDSQETQYF.

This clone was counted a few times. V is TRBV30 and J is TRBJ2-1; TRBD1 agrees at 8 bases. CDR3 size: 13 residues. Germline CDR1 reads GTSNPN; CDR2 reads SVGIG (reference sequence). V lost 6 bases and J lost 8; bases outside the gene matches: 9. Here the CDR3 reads CACSRGPLDEQFF. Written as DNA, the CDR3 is TGTGCCTGCTCCAGGGGGCCGTTGGATGAGCAGTTCTTC.

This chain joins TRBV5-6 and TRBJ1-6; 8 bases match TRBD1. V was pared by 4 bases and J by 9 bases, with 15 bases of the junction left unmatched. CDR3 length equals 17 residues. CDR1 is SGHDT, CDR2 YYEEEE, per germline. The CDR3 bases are TGTGCCAGCAGCACCGGACAGGGTGGAGGCCCCAGTTCACCCCTCCACTTT. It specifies CASSTGQGGGPSSPLHF.